Sequencing of this TCR beta chain was carried out in a study of blood T cells in healthy people across ages (dated by TCRdb to between 2014 and 2016). In terms of the full investigation: In model experiments, template switching captured about one uniquely barcoded TCR beta cDNA molecule for every two T cells. Using deep sequencing normalized with unique cDNA molecular identifiers, the study measured how TCR beta repertoire diversity changes with age. The donors were divided into four age groups: young (average roughly 17 years), middle-aged (around 41), aged (approximately 62) and long-lived (nearly 85). To avoid experimental bias, donors of different ages were randomly spread across the sequencing lanes. Two additional independent replicas of 1 million unique cDNA reads from the same blood draw were analyzed for two donors (one aged 18 to 30 and one aged 80 or older). Study-level results and caveats: The CMV infection status of donors was not known, potentially confounding age-related changes in expanded clonotypes. The percentage of naive T cells measured by flow cytometry correlated strongly with observed TCR beta diversity. Estimates of total diversity based on one million sequenced T cells were considered lower bounds and underestimates. As age increased, observed TCR beta diversity per million T cells dropped in a roughly linear way, and a significant reduction was already evident by age 40. Compared with the aged group, the long-lived group had more naive CD4+ T cells, fewer expanded clones and increased TCR diversity, a pattern suggesting age selection. Bulk unsorted PBMC profiling prevented conclusive comparison of naive and antigen-experienced compartments.

The germline ends are 12 bases apart after V is trimmed by 0 bases and J by 3 bases. The CDR1 and CDR2 encoded by the germline V gene are MDHEN and SYDVKM. Taken from cysteine to phenylalanine, the CDR3 has 16 residues. The retained sequence is limited to the CDR3, 48 bases, with the frame set at the first base. Turning to this clonotype: Which antigen it targets is not known. Base-call qualities are not available, and no considerably larger clone is one nucleotide away.

Donors were approximately 42 systemically healthy Caucasian individuals from Russia aged roughly 6 to 90 years. Approximately 9.7 milliliters of peripheral blood were drawn from each donor into EDTA-treated Vacutainer tubes. Ficoll-Paque density-gradient centrifugation was used to isolate PBMCs, with at least 7 million obtained per sample. Total RNA, at least 6 micrograms per sample, was extracted from PBMCs with Trizol reagent. For every donor, an aliquot of PBMCs went through flow cytometry to measure the percentages of naive CD45RAhigh/CD27high T cells. The method was 5' RACE. TCRdb records Illumina HiSeq 2500 as the sequencer. A second PCR of about 6 to 11 cycles was run with a J-beta primer mix and a sample-barcoded 5' primer. Each TCR beta cDNA molecule received a unique molecular identifier from a template-switch 5' adaptor carrying 12 random nucleotides. Each sample yielded at least 3 million CDR3-containing paired-end reads. First-strand cDNA was synthesized from all RNA with the Mint cDNA synthesis kit, primed by a TRBC-specific oligonucleotide. Following uracil-DNA glycosylase treatment, a first 18-cycle PCR with universal primers M1SS and BC2_uni_R was performed on all cDNA. In the authors' own workflow: For normalization, 1 million high-quality reads were randomly selected from each sample, with every read carrying a distinct molecular identifier. Reads sharing molecular identifiers were discarded rather than binned into consensus sequences. MiTCR, set to a Q25 quality threshold and the strictest error-elimination algorithm, was used for CDR3 identification, clonotype clustering and error correction. A nonparametric unseen species model with Euler transformation was used to estimate a lower bound on total TCR beta diversity. Using fastp trimming at Q25 and MiXCR clonotype assembly, TCRdb reanalyzed the public sequencing data and kept in-frame beta chains. Each record represents a unique CDR3 protein, reported with the most common genes and DNA among its rows. The V and J calls here are based on TCRdb, not the publication. For this sample the table gives approximately 730,000 distinct CDR3 sequences, of which less than 70% were detected only once. The ten largest account for about 38% of the sample.

The sequence was obtained from an older man in good health. The rearrangement combines TRBV28 with TRBJ2-1; 5 matching bases give a weak D call of TRBD1. The specimen was blood. The nucleotides read TGTGCCAGCAGTTTATGGGGCCAGGGAAGCTACAATGAGCAGTTCTTC. The translation is CASSLWGQGSYNEQFF.